The T cell receptor beta chain described here comes from a study of control samples from healthy donors and cancer patients. Only in-frame clones appear in the TCRdb table, and some are missing; sequencing was by immunoSEQ multiplex PCR. The table records about 170,000 clones, around 90% of them present only once. This clone was counted a single time. V was shortened by 3 bases and J by 0 bases, with 9 bases between the two germline ends. Per germline, CDR1 SGHRS and CDR2 YFSETQ. The CDR3 has 14 residues. This receptor was obtained from a woman aged 25 to 39 in good health. V and J are TRBV5-1 and TRBJ1-1, with D unresolved. Sequencing input: blood. The CDR3 bases are TGCGCCAGCAGCTACGGGAGCATGAACACTGAAGCTTTCTTT. It encodes CASSYGSMNTEAFF.